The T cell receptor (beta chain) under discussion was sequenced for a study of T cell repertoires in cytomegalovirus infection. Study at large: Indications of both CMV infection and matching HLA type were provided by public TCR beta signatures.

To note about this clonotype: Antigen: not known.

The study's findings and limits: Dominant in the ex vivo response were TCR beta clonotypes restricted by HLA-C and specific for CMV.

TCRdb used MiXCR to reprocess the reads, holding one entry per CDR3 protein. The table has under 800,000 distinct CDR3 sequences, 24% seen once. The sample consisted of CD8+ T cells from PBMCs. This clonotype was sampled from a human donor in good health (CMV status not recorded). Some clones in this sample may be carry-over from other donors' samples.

The CDR3 coding sequence is TGTGCCAGCAGTCATAACAGGGGCCGGACTAGCGGGAACATCTACAATGAGCAGTTCTTC. The encoded protein is CASSHNRGRTSGNIYNEQFF. The chain recombines TRBV9 with TRBJ2-1; 12 bases map to TRBD2. In germline, CDR1 is SGDLS, CDR2 YYNGEE. This CDR3 comprises 20 residues. V shed 5 bases, J shed 3 bases, and the junction held 18 bases outside the gene matches.